These 30 T cell receptor beta chains were sequenced from one sample in a study of blood T cells in healthy people across ages. It was with a sample-barcoded 5' primer and a J-beta primer mix that a second PCR of roughly 7 to 12 cycles was run. TCRdb reprocessed the 5' RACE reads with MiXCR, giving one entry per CDR3 protein. This table has roughly 1.9 million distinct CDR3 sequences, about two fifths appearing once. Sequenced input: blood. The receptors were gathered from a human donor in good health.

The chain combines TRBV3-1 with TRBJ2-1; D may be TRBD1 (5 bases). The CDR3 is 14 amino acids. Germline CDR1 reads LGHDT; CDR2 reads YNNKEL (reference sequence). The ends were cut back, 2 bases at V and 8 bases at J, with 13 bases in the middle. The CDR3 DNA is TGTGCCAGCAGCCAAAGGGGATGGGGCGATGAGCAGTTCTTC. Amino acids: CASSQRGWGDEQFF.

The CDR3 loop is CASSLGRGAPDTQYF. As DNA, the CDR3 is TGTGCCAGCAGCTTAGGCAGGGGGGCTCCAGATACGCAGTATTTT. The genes are TRBV7-2 and TRBJ2-3, with D possibly TRBD1 on 7 matching bases. The ends were cut back, 1 base at V and 4 bases at J, with 12 bases in the middle. Germline V gene sequence: CDR1 SGHTA, CDR2 FQGNSA. The CDR3 is made up of 15 amino acids.

The chain links TRBV3-1 to TRBJ1-1; 9 bases match TRBD1. J lost 7 bases, V lost 4 bases, and 10 bases had no gene match. The CDR3 is 15 residues long. Germline V gene data show CDR1 as LGHDT and CDR2 as YNNKEL (reference sequence). The CDR3 loop reads CASSPKGTGRNEAFF. DNA of the CDR3: TGTGCCAGCAGCCCCAAAGGGACAGGGAGAAATGAAGCTTTCTTT.

Points on this clonotype: Its ends do not fully match the called genes, so a read error is possible. This chain uses TRBV13 with TRBJ2-1; D is perhaps TRBD2 (7 bases). This CDR3 comprises 15 residues. CDR1 and CDR2 (germline): PRHDT, FYEKMQ (reference sequence). CDR3 sequence: CASSGTGREDNGQFF. DNA for the CDR3: TGTGCCAGCAGCGGAACAGGGAGGGAGGACAATGGGCAGTTCTTC.

Turning to this clonotype: Sequence at one end of the junction differs from germline and may be a read error. The chain is built from TRBV11-2 and TRBJ1-2; TRBD1 matches 11 bases. Germline CDR1 SGHAT, CDR2 FQNNGV. This CDR3 has 17 amino acids. CDR3 residues: CVSSLSAEGQGANGYTF. The DNA for the CDR3 is TGTGTCAGCAGCTTAAGTGCGGAAGGACAGGGGGCTAATGGCTACACCTTC. Together with reference TRBV11-2 and TRBJ1-2, the CDR3 gives the full variable domain: EAGVAQSPRYKIIEKRQSVAFWCNPISGHATLYWYQQILGQGPKLLIQFQNNGVVDDSQLPKDRFSAERLKGVDSTLKIQPAKLEDSAVYLCVSSLSAEGQGANGYTFGSGTRLTVV.

The J gene is TRBJ1-2, the V gene TRBV7-6; 9 nucleotides line up with TRBD1. Unmatched junction bases numbered 12, after V lost 0 bases and J lost 7 bases. The CDR3 runs to 17 residues. Germline CDR1 and CDR2: SGHVS and FNYEAQ. CDR3 bases: TGTGCCAGCAGCTTAGCCCCCGGGGCACAGGGGGCGGTTGGCTACACCTTC. Protein: CASSLAPGAQGAVGYTF.

This clonotype was observed a handful of times. The chain joins TRBV7-3 to TRBJ2-3; D possibly corresponds to TRBD2 (5 bases). CDR3 length equals 13 residues. Between the trimmed V and J ends, which lost 4 bases and 4 bases, there was a span of 9 bases. CDR1 and CDR2 from the germline V gene are SGHTA and FQGTGA. CDR3: CASSSDFSDTQYF. CDR3 DNA: TGTGCCAGCAGCTCGGACTTCTCAGATACGCAGTATTTT. The variable domain in full, completed from reference TRBV7-3 and TRBJ2-3, reads GAGVSQTPSNKVTEKGKYVELRCDPISGHTALYWYRQSLGQGPEFLIYFQGTGAADDSGLPNDRFFAVRPEGSVSTLKIQRTERGDSAVYLCASSSDFSDTQYFGPGTRLTVL.

There are a few counts of this clonotype. The chain recombines TRBV5-1 with TRBJ2-7; 7 bases match TRBD1. The V segment lost 4 bases and the J segment 0 bases; nucleotides outside the gene matches: 7. CDR1 SGHRS and CDR2 YFSETQ come from the germline V gene. The CDR3 contains 15 residues. CDR3 sequence: CASSTTGTSSYEQYF. DNA of the CDR3: TGCGCCAGCAGCACGACAGGGACGAGCTCCTACGAGCAGTACTTC.

The gene calls are TRBV20-1 and TRBJ2-1; 14 bases are shared with TRBD2. Germline V lookup: CDR1 DFQATT, CDR2 SNEGSKA (reference sequence). There are 13 residues in the CDR3. With 5 bases clipped from V and 10 bases from J, the junction kept 4 bases outside the gene matches. The CDR3 loop reads CSAGWTSGGEQFF. CDR3 nucleotides: TGCAGTGCTGGGTGGACTAGCGGGGGGGAGCAGTTCTTC.

In its sample, this clonotype was seen a few times. V and J are TRBV5-6 and TRBJ1-4; D is unresolved. V dropped 2 bases and J dropped 0 bases, with 8 bases sitting between them. Germline assignment: CDR1 SGHDT and CDR2 YYEEEE. CDR3 length equals 15 residues. In nucleotides, the CDR3 is TGTGCCAGCAGCTTAGACCGCTCAACTAATGAAAAACTGTTTTTT. It specifies CASSLDRSTNEKLFF.

This clonotype was detected only a few times. The chain is built from TRBV7-9 and TRBJ2-1; 10 bases line up with TRBD1. V trimming: 8 bases; J trimming: 4 bases; junction bases outside the gene matches: 8. The length of the CDR3 is 15 residues. The V gene's germline CDR1 is SEHNR and CDR2 FQNEAQ (reference sequence). CDR3 loop: CASGEGTGEYNEQFF. CDR3 nucleotides: TGTGCCAGCGGAGAGGGGACAGGGGAGTACAATGAGCAGTTCTTC.

The rearrangement uses TRBV5-1 and TRBJ2-7, with 7 bases that match TRBD1. CDR1 is SGHRS and CDR2 is YFSETQ in the germline V gene. After removal of 4 bases from V and 9 bases from J, the junction contained 16 bases not matched to a gene. The CDR3 runs to 15 residues. The CDR3: CASSPTTGDRLGQYF. CDR3 DNA sequence: TGCGCCAGCAGCCCTACAACAGGGGATCGCTTGGGGCAGTACTTC. The whole variable domain, filled in from reference TRBV5-1 and TRBJ2-7, reads KAGVTQTPRYLIKTRGQQVTLSCSPISGHRSVSWYQQTPGQGLQFLFEYFSETQRNKGNFPGRFSGRQFSNSRSEMNVSTLELGDSALYLCASSPTTGDRLGQYFGPGTRLTVT.

This clonotype was detected only a few times. V gene TRBV29-1 combines with J gene TRBJ1-4; D remains unclear. Germline loops: CDR1 SQVTM, CDR2 ANQGSEA. CDR3 length: 16 residues. Trimming left V 6 bases short and J 0 bases short, with 17 bases between. The CDR3 DNA reads as TGCAGCGTAACCGGGATATCGACATCAACTAATGAAAAACTGTTTTTT. It yields the protein CSVTGISTSTNEKLFF.

This sequence joins TRBV6-1 and TRBJ1-2; D might be TRBD1 (5 bases). CDR3 size: 16 residues. Germline CDR1 is MNHNS and CDR2 is SASEGT. Trimming took 6 bases from V and 3 from J, leaving 20 bases between them. Written as DNA, the CDR3 is TGTGCCAGCAGGAATCGGGACGTCGAGGTATACTATGGCTACACCTTC. This gives the protein CASRNRDVEVYYGYTF.

This clonotype showed up just a few times. This chain uses TRBV20-1 with TRBJ2-4, with D perhaps matching TRBD2 (6 bases). The CDR3 sequence is 13 residues long. Trimming left V 1 base short and J 13 bases short, with 17 bases between. Germline CDR1 and CDR2: DFQATT and SNEGSKA (reference sequence). CDR3 residues: CSARVGTEFKQYF. As DNA, the CDR3 is TGCAGTGCTAGAGTGGGGACTGAGTTTAAGCAGTACTTC.

The chain combines TRBV7-9 with TRBJ2-7; D is undetermined. Trimming removed 1 base from V and 6 bases from J, with 13 bases in between. Germline V gives CDR1 SEHNR, CDR2 FQNEAQ (reference sequence). The CDR3 contains 14 residues. CDR3 DNA: TGTGCCAGCAGCTTAGGAAACGGGTTTGGCGAGCAGTACTTC. Its translation is CASSLGNGFGEQYF.

CDR3 bases: TGCAGTGCTAGAGACGGGGGGCTCTACGAGCAGTACTTC. Its protein product is CSARDGGLYEQYF. J is TRBJ2-7 and V is TRBV20-1; TRBD2 might be the D (7 bases). V was cut by 0 bases and J by 3 bases, with 9 bases left in between. CDR1 and CDR2 (germline): DFQATT, SNEGSKA (reference sequence). The length of the CDR3 is 13 residues.

This chain connects TRBV7-2 to TRBJ1-1; D is ambiguous. V dropped 2 bases and J dropped 0 bases, with 10 bases sitting between them. Germline V lookup: CDR1 SGHTA, CDR2 FQGNSA. The CDR3 runs 15 residues. CDR3 amino acids: CASSLRGILNTEAFF. CDR3 DNA sequence: TGTGCCAGCAGCTTAAGAGGAATATTGAACACTGAAGCTTTCTTT.

The sample holds a few counts of this clonotype. Possible read error: a much larger clone is one base away. The gene calls are TRBV15 and TRBJ1-2, with D uncertain. CDR3 length equals 12 residues. Germline assignment: CDR1 LNHNV and CDR2 YYDKDF (reference sequence). CDR3 nucleotide sequence: TGTGCCACCAGCAGAGAAGGGTATGGCCACACCTTC. Its translation: CATSREGYGHTF.

V usage is TRBV5-5 and J usage is TRBJ2-7; D is tentatively TRBD1 or TRBD2 (6 bases each). The ends were cut back, 1 base at V and 2 bases at J, with 13 bases in the middle. Germline lookup yields CDR1 SGHKS and CDR2 YYEKEE (reference sequence). There are 15 residues in the CDR3. The CDR3 sequence: CASSLWSGGPYEQYF. The DNA of the CDR3 is TGTGCCAGCAGCTTGTGGAGTGGGGGGCCCTACGAGCAGTACTTC.

This clonotype has just a few counts. The chain couples TRBV4-1 to TRBJ1-1; possible D gene TRBD1, 5 bases. Germline V gene sequence: CDR1 MGHRA, CDR2 YSYEKL. CDR3 size: 14 residues. With 2 bases removed from V and 5 bases from J, the gap between germline ends came to 12 bases. The CDR3 DNA reads TGCGCCAGCAGCCAATGGGTGGGGGAGACTGAAGCTTTCTTT. Residues: CASSQWVGETEAFF.

This clonotype has a handful of counts. This chain uses TRBV10-3 with TRBJ2-3, with TRBD1 matching 8 bases. CDR3 length equals 16 residues. The germline V gene has CDR1 ENHRY and CDR2 SYGVKD. The ends lost 2 bases at V and 3 bases at J; junction bases unmatched: 7. Here the CDR3 reads CAISELGRGLTDTQYF. CDR3 nucleotides: TGTGCCATCAGTGAGCTTGGCAGGGGGCTAACAGATACGCAGTATTTT.

The chain is built from TRBV28 and TRBJ2-1, with a possible D match to TRBD1 (6 bases). The CDR3 spans 14 residues. The germline V gene encodes CDR1 MDHEN and CDR2 SYDVKM. V was shortened by 5 bases and J by 13 bases, with 21 bases between the two germline ends. The CDR3 reads CASSPLTRQDVQFF. The CDR3, as DNA: TGTGCCAGCAGTCCGCTCACCCGACAGGATGTTCAGTTCTTC.

The CDR3 region is CASGLVLGHGQSYTF. The CDR3 DNA reads as TGTGCTAGTGGTTTGGTGTTGGGGCATGGGCAGAGCTACACCTTC. The chain employs TRBV12-5 and TRBJ1-2; possibly TRBD1 for D (5 bases). The CDR3 is 15 amino acids. Trimming removed 0 bases from V and 9 bases from J, with 17 bases in between. Looked up from germline, CDR1 is LGHNT and CDR2 is FRNRAP. The whole variable domain, remainder taken from reference TRBV12-5 and TRBJ1-2, is DARVTQTPRHKVTEMGQEVTMRCQPILGHNTVFWYRQTMMQGLELLAYFRNRAPLDDSGMPKDRFSAEMPDATLATLKIQPSEPRDSAVYFCASGLVLGHGQSYTFGSGTRLTVV.

This clonotype was recorded once. This chain links TRBV12-3 or TRBV12-4 with TRBJ1-2, with TRBD1 matching over 7 bases. The junction had 6 bases not matched to a gene; V was cut back by 4 bases and J by 4 bases. This CDR3 has 14 amino acids. The CDR3 spells CASSSGGMIYGYTF. CDR3 coding DNA: TGTGCCAGCAGTTCAGGGGGAATGATCTATGGCTACACCTTC.

The gene calls are TRBV7-8 and TRBJ2-1, with D uncertain. The ends were cut back, 5 bases at V and 4 bases at J, with 15 bases in the middle. This CDR3 has 15 residues. CDR1 and CDR2 (germline): SGHVS, FQNEAQ. The CDR3 DNA is TGTGCCAGCAGCCCAAGGTCCGGATCTTACAATGAGCAGTTCTTC. Protein: CASSPRSGSYNEQFF.

This rearrangement joins TRBV7-9 to TRBJ1-6; no clear D gene. From germline, CDR1 is SEHNR and CDR2 FQNEAQ (reference sequence). The CDR3 consists of 13 residues. The V gene lost 2 bases and the J gene lost 7 bases, with 6 bases spanning the gap. Here the CDR3 DNA reads TGTGCCAGCAGCTTAAACACCAATTCACCCCTCCACTTT. As protein: CASSLNTNSPLHF.

This clonotype has only a few counts. The J gene is TRBJ1-4, the V gene TRBV5-5; D not certain. This CDR3 is built from 14 residues. With 2 bases removed from V and 7 bases from J, the gap between germline ends came to 12 bases. Looked up from germline, CDR1 is SGHKS and CDR2 is YYEKEE (reference sequence). The CDR3 is CASSFGRFGEKLFF. The DNA for the CDR3 is TGTGCCAGCAGCTTCGGGCGATTTGGTGAAAAACTGTTTTTT.

V is TRBV2 and J is TRBJ2-7, with D unresolved. Between the trimmed V and J ends, which lost 5 bases and 5 bases, there was a span of 16 bases. Germline V gene sequence: CDR1 SNHLY, CDR2 FYNNEI. The CDR3 length is 14 residues. Here the CDR3 reads CASSLALLLDEQYF. CDR3 nucleotide sequence: TGTGCCAGCAGTTTGGCCCTTCTTCTCGACGAGCAGTACTTC. The variable domain in full, with the rest retrieved from reference TRBV2 and TRBJ2-7, is EPEVTQTPSHQVTQMGQEVILRCVPISNHLYFYWYRQILGQKVEFLVSFYNNEISEKSEIFDDQFSVERPDGSNFTLKIRSTKLEDSAMYFCASSLALLLDEQYFGPGTRLTVT.

Many counts were recorded for this clonotype. At one end, the junction sequence differs from germline, possibly due to a read error. The chain recombines TRBV5-1 with TRBJ2-7, with TRBD1 matching over 10 bases. CDR3 length: 13 amino acids. The V gene's germline CDR1 is SGHRS and CDR2 YFSETQ. The CDR3 nucleotides read TGTGCCAGCAGTTTGGACAGGGGGAATGAGCAGTACTTC. The encoded protein is CASSLDRGNEQYF.